These 25 T cell receptor beta chains came from one sample sequenced in a study of Ad26.COV2.S vaccination and SARS-CoV-2 variants. Treatment denoted: 19 received Ad26.COV2.S at low or high dose, single or two shots; several received placebo; per-sample allocation not given. Specimen acquisition occurred on day 63 following the initial vaccine or placebo injection. TCRdb's table, derived via immunoSEQ multiplex PCR, lists solely in-frame clones and lacks some. This table holds approximately 280,000 clones, 70% to 90% found once. The specimen comprised peripheral blood, sampled in a trial of Ad26.COV2.S vaccine versus placebo. Every receptor here comes from a person between 18 and 60 years old who received the Ad26.COV2.S COVID-19 vaccine or a placebo.

The V gene is TRBV28, the J gene TRBJ2-2; D gene uncertain. V lost 3 bases to trimming and J lost 3 bases, with 11 bases between them. Germline V gene lookup returns CDR1 MDHEN and CDR2 SYDVKM. The CDR3 covers 15 residues. CDR3 protein: CASSFSDVDTGELFF. The CDR3 nucleotides read TGTGCCAGCAGTTTTTCGGACGTCGACACCGGGGAGCTGTTTTTT.

This chain joins TRBV4-1 and TRBJ1-3; a weak D match, TRBD1 (6 bases). Germline V gene lookup returns CDR1 MGHRA and CDR2 YSYEKL. The V end was cut by 0 bases, the J end by 4 bases, with 13 bases between. This CDR3 comprises 16 residues. Here the CDR3 DNA reads TGCGCCAGCAGCCAAGATCGGGCCCAGGGGGGAAACACCATATATTTT. As protein: CASSQDRAQGGNTIYF.

The CDR3 sequence is CASSSPNLAVTFF. The CDR3 region has the DNA TGCGCCAGCAGCTCACCCAATCTAGCGGTGACGTTCTTC. The chain uses TRBV5-1 and TRBJ2-1; TRBD2 matches 7 bases. With V trimmed by 3 bases and J by 15 bases, 12 bases remained unmatched. Germline V gives CDR1 SGHRS, CDR2 YFSETQ. The CDR3 spans 13 residues.

This chain links TRBV19 with TRBJ1-1; 7 bases map to TRBD1. Germline V gene data show CDR1 as LNHDA and CDR2 as SQIVND (reference sequence). The ends lost 6 bases at V and 8 bases at J; junction bases unmatched: 18. The CDR3 extends over 16 amino acids. CDR3: CASRDGTAVQEGEAFF. CDR3 sequence (DNA): TGTGCCAGTAGGGACGGGACAGCTGTCCAGGAGGGGGAAGCTTTCTTT.

This sequence joins TRBV4-3 and TRBJ2-2; either TRBD1 or TRBD2 may fit D (5 bases each). Per the germline V gene, CDR1 is LGHNA and CDR2 is YSLEER. The length of the CDR3 is 14 residues. V was shortened by 3 bases and J by 5 bases, with 10 bases between the two germline ends. This chain's CDR3 is CASSQNEGTGELFF. CDR3 in DNA: TGCGCCAGCAGCCAGAATGAGGGGACCGGGGAGCTGTTTTTT.

This sequence joins TRBV27 and TRBJ2-5, with 7 bases matching TRBD2. Germline loops: CDR1 MNHEY, CDR2 SMNVEV (reference sequence). CDR3 length equals 16 residues. V was clipped by 5 bases and J by 5 bases; unmatched bases: 14. The CDR3, as DNA: TGTGCCAGCAGTCTAGAATCGACTCGGCGGGGGGAGACCCAGTACTTC. Translated: CASSLESTRRGETQYF.

This chain connects TRBV15 to TRBJ2-7; 7 bases map to TRBD2. Per the germline V gene, CDR1 is LNHNV and CDR2 is YYDKDF (reference sequence). Trimming cost V 0 bases and J 6 bases; bases outside gene matches: 8. CDR3 length: 15 residues. CDR3 amino acids: CATSRDPSSGAEQYF. The CDR3, as DNA: TGTGCCACCAGCAGAGATCCCAGCAGCGGGGCCGAGCAGTACTTC.

This rearrangement joins TRBV7-2 to TRBJ1-2; 7 bases line up with TRBD1. CDR1 is SGHTA, CDR2 FQGNSA, per germline. The CDR3 is 14 residues long. The ends lost 4 bases at V and 4 bases at J; junction bases unmatched: 6. CDR3 nucleotides: TGTGCCAGCAGCTACGGACAGGCAGGCTATGGCTACACCTTC. Its protein is CASSYGQAGYGYTF.

This chain uses TRBV7-2 with TRBJ1-2; D not certain. V was shortened by 0 bases and J by 1 base, with 9 bases between the two germline ends. This CDR3 spans 15 amino acids. Germline-derived CDR1 and CDR2 are SGHTA and FQGNSA. CDR3 residues: CASSLALGFNYGYTF. CDR3 nucleotide sequence: TGTGCCAGCAGCTTAGCGCTTGGATTTAACTATGGCTACACCTTC. The full variable domain, in which reference TRBV7-2 and TRBJ1-2 provide the parts outside the CDR3, is GAGVSQSPSNKVTEKGKDVELRCDPISGHTALYWYRQSLGQGLEFLIYFQGNSAPDKSGLPSDRFSAERTGGSVSTLTIQRTQQEDSAVYLCASSLALGFNYGYTFGSGTRLTVV.

The CDR3 nucleotides read TGTGCCAGCCTTCGTAATGTGGGCAATCAGCCCCAGCATTTT. Encoded protein: CASLRNVGNQPQHF. The chain is built from TRBV2 and TRBJ1-5, with D unclear. The CDR3 length is 14 residues. Germline assignment: CDR1 SNHLY and CDR2 FYNNEI. With 8 bases removed from V and 2 bases from J, the gap between germline ends came to 13 bases.

The genes are TRBV18 and TRBJ1-6; D is perhaps TRBD1 (6 bases). V lost 2 bases and J 8 bases, leaving 16 bases between the germline ends. Germline V lookup: CDR1 KGHSH, CDR2 LQKENI. The CDR3 has 16 residues. The CDR3 bases are TGTGCCAGCTCACCATCCCCGAACAGGGAGGATTCACCCCTCCACTTT. Its protein is CASSPSPNREDSPLHF.

This clone turned up a few times. The chain links TRBV5-4 to TRBJ1-2; D is unresolved. Germline assignment: CDR1 SGHNT and CDR2 YYREEE (reference sequence). The CDR3 runs 16 residues. Trimming shortened V by 2 bases and J by 4 bases, and 18 bases separated the two germline ends. DNA of the CDR3: TGTGCCAGCAGCTTCGGAGGCAGCGGGGAACGCTATGGCTACACCTTC. It translates to CASSFGGSGERYGYTF.

This chain connects TRBV30 to TRBJ1-5; D is perhaps TRBD1 (5 bases). Germline assignment: CDR1 GTSNPN and CDR2 SVGIG (reference sequence). Trimming took off 6 bases at V and 5 bases at J, with 14 bases between the two ends. The CDR3 runs 13 residues. The CDR3 region has the DNA TGTGCCTGTAACCTGGGGGGAGATCAGCCCCAGCATTTT. The encoded protein is CACNLGGDQPQHF. The full variable domain, completed using reference TRBV30 and TRBJ1-5, is SQTIHQWPATLVQPVGSPLSLECTVEGTSNPNLYWYRQAAGRGLQLLFYSVGIGQISSEVPQNLSASRPQDRQFILSSKKLLLSDSGFYLCACNLGGDQPQHFGDGTRLSIL.

The chain has TRBV7-3 and TRBJ2-1, with 8 bases aligning to TRBD2. CDR1 and CDR2 (germline): SGHTA, FQGTGA. After removal of 3 bases from V and 5 bases from J, the junction contained 12 bases not matched to a gene. The CDR3 runs 17 residues. The CDR3 DNA is TGTGCCAGCAGCTTCCTACCTGCGGGGGGACTAAACAATGAGCAGTTCTTC. It encodes CASSFLPAGGLNNEQFF.

This rearrangement joins TRBV15 to TRBJ2-1; D might be TRBD1 or TRBD2, each matching 6 bases. Trimming took off 1 base at V and 2 bases at J, with 18 bases between the two ends. This CDR3 has 18 residues. The V gene's germline CDR1 is LNHNV and CDR2 YYDKDF (reference sequence). This chain's CDR3 is CATSRGSFGGTPYNEQFF. In DNA, the CDR3 is TGTGCCACCAGCAGAGGATCCTTCGGGGGCACCCCCTACAATGAGCAGTTCTTC.

The V call is TRBV21-1, the J call TRBJ1-5; TRBD1 is the table's D call, not checked against the DNA. TRBV21-1 is a known pseudogene. There are 21 residues in the CDR3. The CDR3 here is CASSICRDTEKPFYSNQPQHF. The CDR3, as DNA: TGTGCCAGCAGCATTTGCCGGGACACGGAGAAGCCTTTCTATAGCAATCAGCCCCAGCATTTT.

The chain recombines TRBV7-2 with TRBJ1-1, with 9 bases lining up with TRBD1. The CDR3 length is 14 residues. V was pared by 4 bases and J by 6 bases, with 6 bases of the junction left unmatched. Germline V gives CDR1 SGHTA, CDR2 FQGNSA. CDR3 coding DNA: TGTGCCAGCAGCTCGGACAGGGGCTGGTCTGAAGCTTTCTTT. Protein product: CASSSDRGWSEAFF.

V and J are TRBV7-3 and TRBJ2-5, with D maybe TRBD1 (5 bases). The germline V gene encodes CDR1 SGHTA and CDR2 FQGTGA. The V end was cut by 5 bases, the J end by 3 bases, with 10 bases between. The CDR3 contains 13 residues. The CDR3 coding sequence is TGTGCCAGCAGCCGCAGGGCTGAAGAGACCCAGTACTTC. Translation: CASSRRAEETQYF.

CDR3 amino acids: CASSTGQVSTDTQYF. The CDR3, as DNA: TGTGCCAGCAGCACCGGACAGGTTAGCACAGATACGCAGTATTTT. The chain uses TRBV9 and TRBJ2-3; 7 bases are a match to TRBD1. CDR1 is SGDLS, CDR2 YYNGEE, per germline. The V and J ends lost 4 bases and 0 bases, in that order; junction bases with no gene match: 5. This CDR3 has 15 amino acids.

The rearrangement uses TRBV5-1 and TRBJ2-5; D might be TRBD2 (6 bases). From germline, CDR1 is SGHRS and CDR2 YFSETQ. The CDR3 spans 14 residues. V shed 0 bases and J shed 1 base, with 7 bases lying between them. CDR3 nucleotide sequence: TGCGCCAGCAGCTTGGGCGGGGTCCAAGAGACCCAGTACTTC. Translating gives CASSLGGVQETQYF.

This sequence joins TRBV29-1 and TRBJ1-1; D not resolved. The germline CDR1 and CDR2 sequences are SQVTM and ANQGSEA. Trimming removed 6 bases from V and 0 bases from J, with 5 bases in between. This CDR3 is built from 11 residues. The CDR3 nucleotides are TGCAGCGTCCCGTTGAACACTGAAGCTTTCTTT. This encodes CSVPLNTEAFF.

The chain combines TRBV14 with TRBJ2-1, with D unresolved. Trimming removed 0 bases at V and 7 bases at J, with 10 bases between. The CDR3 has 14 residues. Germline V gene lookup returns CDR1 SGHDN and CDR2 FVKESK. The CDR3 sequence is CASSQDPVRNEQFF. CDR3 coding DNA: TGTGCCAGCAGCCAAGATCCCGTAAGGAATGAGCAGTTCTTC.

The chain has TRBV19 and TRBJ1-3; TRBD1 might be the D (5 bases). The CDR3 has 15 residues. Trimming took 5 bases from V and 0 from J, leaving 11 bases between them. CDR1 LNHDA and CDR2 SQIVND come from the germline V gene (reference sequence). The CDR3 coding sequence is TGTGCCAGTAGTTTCTGGGACTACTCTGGAAACACCATATATTTT. Translated, it gives CASSFWDYSGNTIYF.

The CDR3 coding sequence is TGTGCCAGCAGTCTAAATCCCGCGAACACTGAAGCTTTCTTT. Encoded protein: CASSLNPANTEAFF. V and J are TRBV6-5 and TRBJ1-1; no clear D gene. Germline V gene lookup returns CDR1 MNHEY and CDR2 SVGAGI. This CDR3 has 14 residues. V lost 5 bases and J lost 1, with 11 bases in between.

This chain uses TRBV4-1 with TRBJ2-7; tentative D call: TRBD2 (5 bases). This CDR3 comprises 17 residues. Deletions cut 1 base from V and 2 bases from J, with 18 bases between. The germline CDR1 and CDR2 sequences are MGHRA and YSYEKL. CDR3 protein: CASSQANLLGLAYEQYF. Written as DNA, the CDR3 is TGCGCCAGCAGCCAAGCTAATCTCCTCGGACTCGCCTACGAGCAGTACTTC.